The clone carrying this T cell receptor beta chain was recorded many times. Its antigen remains unidentified. The sample originates from a study of regulatory T cells in long-lasting Graves disease. Study-level points and caveats: Gene preferences differed: TRBV28, TRBJ1-2, TRBJ2-5 in persistent cases.

The CDR3 runs 18 residues. V gave up 10 bases and J gave up 4 bases; unmatched junction bases: 19. CDR1 MDHEN and CDR2 SYDVKM come from the germline V gene. Sample time point: newly diagnosed GD, antithyroid drugs for less than 3 months. RNA extracted from PBMCs served as the sequencing template. A blood draw put about 9 milliliters of peripheral blood into EDTA tubes. HTBI primers from iRepertoire and Arm-PCR of CDR3 regions yielded the TCR beta libraries. As processed by the authors: Sample data revealed approximately 60 TRBV and some 13 TRBJ segments. TCRdb processed the multiplex PCR reads anew with MiXCR; each CDR3 protein has one entry. These V and J calls are TCRdb output, not the study's own analysis. The sample includes about 620,000 distinct CDR3 sequences, 16% of them seen just once. These records were also assigned to another study, of T cells in Graves' hyperthyroidism and ophthalmopathy. Per that study: Absent ophthalmopathy progression within 18 months defined stable Graves' hyperthyroidism.

Sequencing was performed on peripheral blood mononuclear cells (PBMCs), taken at new diagnosis, from a patient treated with antithyroid drugs. This sequence originates from a woman younger than 45 with Graves disease. The V gene is TRBV28, the J gene TRBJ1-5; 10 positions agree with TRBD1. The CDR3 nucleotides are TGTGCCACCCTGGGATTGCTCCGGGACAGGGGAGGGAATCAGCCCCAGCATTTT. This translates into CATLGLLRDRGGNQPQHF.